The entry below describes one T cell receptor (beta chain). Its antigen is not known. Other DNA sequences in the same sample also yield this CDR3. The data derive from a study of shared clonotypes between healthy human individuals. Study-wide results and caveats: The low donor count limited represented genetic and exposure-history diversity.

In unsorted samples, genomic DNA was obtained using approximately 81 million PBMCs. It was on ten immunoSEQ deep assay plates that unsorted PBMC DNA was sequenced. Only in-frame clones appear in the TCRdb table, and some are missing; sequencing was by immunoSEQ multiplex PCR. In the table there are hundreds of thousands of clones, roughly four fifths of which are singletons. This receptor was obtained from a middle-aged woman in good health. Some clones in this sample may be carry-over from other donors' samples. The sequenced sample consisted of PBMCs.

The DNA for the CDR3 is TGCGCCAGCAGCTTGGATGGAGGGACTTACGAGCAGTACTTC. Protein product: CASSLDGGTYEQYF. This chain joins TRBV5-1 and TRBJ2-7, with TRBD2 as a possible D gene (6 bases). The length of the CDR3 is 14 residues. V lost 0 bases and J 4 bases, leaving 11 bases between the germline ends. Looked up from germline, CDR1 is SGHRS and CDR2 is YFSETQ.